Shown below are 24 T cell receptor beta chains from a single sample sequenced in a study of spatial heterogeneity in lung cancer. General observations from the study: Counts that tracked tumor mutation counts were those of expanded intratumoral alpha and beta TCRs.

TCRdb analysed the 5' RACE reads with MiXCR anew, one entry per CDR3 protein. The sample includes 500 to 600 distinct CDR3 sequences, 24% of them seen just once. No antigens are known for them. The time point here: sample taken at primary tumor resection. Sequenced here: lung tumor tissue, sampled at surgery. These receptors all stem from a male donor with early-stage non-small cell lung cancer.

This clonotype is labeled as medium-sized. V usage is TRBV7-8 and J usage is TRBJ2-3; 9 nucleotides match TRBD2. Germline CDR1 SGHVS, CDR2 FQNEAQ. This CDR3 is built from 16 residues. V trimming: 4 bases; J trimming: 1 base; junction bases outside the gene matches: 6. CDR3 sequence: CASSSQAGGRTDTQYF. CDR3 sequence (DNA): TGTGCCAGCAGCTCCCAAGCGGGAGGACGCACAGATACGCAGTATTTT.

This chain uses TRBV11-3 with TRBJ2-2; 9 positions agree with TRBD2. Germline-derived CDR1 and CDR2 are SGHNT and YENEEA. The CDR3 runs 17 residues. V lost 4 bases, J lost 0 bases, and 6 bases stayed unmatched. The CDR3, as DNA: TGTGCCAGCAGCTCTTGGGCTAGCGGGACGAACACCGGGGAGCTGTTTTTT. It translates to CASSSWASGTNTGELFF. Using reference TRBV11-3 and TRBJ2-2 for the parts outside the CDR3, the full variable domain is EAGVVQSPRYKIIEKKQPVAFWCNPISGHNTLYWYLQNLGQGPELLIRYENEEAVDDSQLPKDRFSAERLKGVDSTLKIQPAELGDSAVYLCASSSWASGTNTGELFFGEGSRLTVL.

In its sample, this clonotype ranks as large. This sequence joins TRBV7-9 and TRBJ2-5; perhaps TRBD2 as D (5 bases). In germline, CDR1 is SEHNR, CDR2 FQNEAQ (reference sequence). The CDR3 sequence is 14 residues long. V was trimmed by 3 bases and J by 2 bases, leaving 10 bases between them. CDR3 residues: CASSLVREQETQYF. As DNA, the CDR3 is TGTGCCAGCAGCTTGGTACGGGAACAAGAGACCCAGTACTTC.

By sample share, this clonotype is large. The chain combines TRBV19 with TRBJ2-1, with D possibly being TRBD2 (6 bases). The germline V and J ends were trimmed by 6 bases and 4 bases, with 16 bases remaining between them. The CDR3 sequence is 15 residues long. Germline CDR1 reads LNHDA; CDR2 reads SQIVND (reference sequence). CDR3 sequence reads: CASRENAGRYNEQFF. The CDR3 DNA reads TGTGCCAGTAGGGAAAACGCGGGAAGATACAATGAGCAGTTCTTC.

By frequency in the sample, this clonotype is large (0.1 to 1%). The chain uses TRBV11-2 and TRBJ2-2; 13 bases match TRBD2. This CDR3 has 16 amino acids. Per germline, CDR1 SGHAT and CDR2 FQNNGV. The V segment lost 1 base and the J segment 9 bases; nucleotides outside the gene matches: 5. This CDR3 is CASSLVSTSGRWELFF. As DNA, the CDR3 is TGTGCCAGCAGCTTAGTGTCGACTAGCGGGAGGTGGGAGCTGTTTTTT.

Comments on this clonotype: A junction boundary mismatches the germline segment, possibly from a read error. This chain connects TRBV7-7 to TRBJ2-5; D remains unclear. Germline CDR1 reads SSHAT; CDR2 reads FNYEAQ (reference sequence). This CDR3 contains 11 residues. The CDR3: CASSNQETQYF. The CDR3 DNA reads TGTGCTAGCAGCAACCAAGAGACCCAGTACTTC.

This clonotype is deemed medium-sized. The gene calls are TRBV1 and TRBJ2-1; no DNA check was done on the table's D call, TRBD2. TRBV1 is described as a pseudogene. There are 17 residues in the CDR3. The CDR3 region has the DNA TGCACCAGCAGCCAAGATCAGCCTAGCGGGATTAACAATGAGCAGTTCTTC. Amino acid sequence: CTSSQDQPSGINNEQFF.

This clonotype rates as large. The gene calls are TRBV7-9 and TRBJ2-2, with 8 bases matching TRBD2. The V segment lost 9 bases and the J segment 4 bases; nucleotides outside the gene matches: 10. The CDR3 has 15 amino acids. CDR1 is SEHNR, CDR2 FQNEAQ, per germline (reference sequence). The chain's CDR3 is CASRREGRGTGELFF. The CDR3 DNA sequence: TGTGCCAGTCGCCGGGAGGGCCGCGGCACCGGGGAGCTGTTTTTT.

The chain couples TRBV29-1 to TRBJ1-2, with 8 nucleotides matching TRBD1. V lost 0 bases, J lost 7 bases, and 10 bases stayed unmatched. The CDR3 loop spans 15 amino acids. CDR1 SQVTM and CDR2 ANQGSEA come from the germline V gene. CDR3 sequence (DNA): TGCAGCGTTGAAGACATCCGGACAGGGCAACGTGGCTACACCTTC. It yields the protein CSVEDIRTGQRGYTF.

In this sample, this clonotype is large. One junction end disagrees with the germline gene, perhaps due to a read error. This chain uses TRBV7-7 with TRBJ2-2; the match to TRBD1 covers 8 bases. The CDR3 has 16 amino acids. Germline values: CDR1 SSHAT, CDR2 FNYEAQ (reference sequence). The CDR3 sequence: CASSRGVGQGTGELFF. CDR3 coding DNA: TGTGCTAGCAGCCGAGGGGTAGGACAGGGCACCGGGGAGCTGTTTTTT.

This clonotype is classed as large (0.1 to 1%). The chain joins TRBV19 to TRBJ1-5; unclear D gene. The CDR3 extends over 12 amino acids. CDR1 and CDR2 from the germline V gene are LNHDA and SQIVND (reference sequence). V was trimmed by 5 bases and J by 4 bases, leaving 6 bases between them. The CDR3 DNA reads as TGTGCCAGTAGTCTTGGGAATCAGCCCCAGCATTTT. Translation: CASSLGNQPQHF.

This chain uses TRBV19 with TRBJ1-1; D call uncertain. V was cut by 3 bases and J by 1 base, with 9 bases left in between. The germline V gene has CDR1 LNHDA and CDR2 SQIVND (reference sequence). This CDR3 spans 14 amino acids. The CDR3 reads CASSIVVTNTEAFF. CDR3 DNA sequence: TGTGCCAGTAGTATCGTGGTGACGAACACTGAAGCTTTCTTT. The entire variable domain, with the rest obtained from reference TRBV19 and TRBJ1-1, is as follows: DGGITQSPKYLFRKEGQNVTLSCEQNLNHDAMYWYRQDPGQGLRLIYYSQIVNDFQKGDIAEGYSVSREKKESFPLTVTSAQKNPTAFYLCASSIVVTNTEAFFGQGTRLTVV.

Relative to its sample, this clonotype is large. The gene calls are TRBV11-2 and TRBJ2-7; 11 positions match TRBD2. The CDR3 extends over 18 amino acids. V was clipped by 5 bases and J by 0 bases; unmatched bases: 12. The germline CDR1 and CDR2 sequences are SGHAT and FQNNGV. The chain's CDR3 is CASSRGLSGTSGSYEQYF. The CDR3, as DNA: TGTGCCAGCAGCCGGGGTTTATCCGGGACTAGCGGCTCCTACGAGCAGTACTTC.

The rearrangement uses TRBV19 and TRBJ2-2; tentatively, D is TRBD1 (5 bases). V was clipped by 9 bases and J by 3 bases, with 11 bases between them. The CDR3 spans 13 residues. The germline gives CDR1 LNHDA, CDR2 SQIVND (reference sequence). The CDR3 bases are TGTGCCAGCCGGACAACAGACACCGGGGAGCTGTTTTTT. Translating gives CASRTTDTGELFF.

CDR3 region: CASSYGTSTNEQYF. The CDR3 nucleotides read TGTGCCAGCAGTTACGGGACTAGCACTAACGAGCAGTACTTC. The rearrangement links TRBV6-5 to TRBJ2-7; 9 nucleotides line up with TRBD2. V shed 2 bases, J shed 5 bases, and the junction held 4 bases outside the gene matches. The germline V gene encodes CDR1 MNHEY and CDR2 SVGAGI. The CDR3 runs 14 residues.

By share of the sample, this clonotype is large (0.1 to 1%). The V and J genes are TRBV7-8 and TRBJ2-3, with D uncertain. The CDR3 spans 13 residues. Per the germline V gene, CDR1 is SGHVS and CDR2 is FQNEAQ. The V gene lost 5 bases and the J gene lost 6 bases, with 12 bases spanning the gap. In nucleotides, the CDR3 is TGTGCCAGCAGCAAAATGGTGGGGGATACGCAGTATTTT. This sequence encodes CASSKMVGDTQYF.

This clonotype is labeled hyperexpanded. The rearrangement uses TRBV6-6 and TRBJ2-7, with D uncertain. Trimming left V 2 bases short and J 0 bases short, with 8 bases between. This CDR3 region has 14 residues. Germline CDR1 MNHNY, CDR2 SVGAGI (reference sequence). The CDR3 protein is CASSYRLASYEQYF. The CDR3 DNA follows: TGTGCCAGCAGTTACAGACTGGCCTCCTACGAGCAGTACTTC.

CDR3 sequence (DNA): TGCGCCAGCACTCAAGCCGGGACTAGCGGAGAGACCCAGTACTTC. Its translation is CASTQAGTSGETQYF. The chain joins TRBV5-1 to TRBJ2-5, with TRBD2 matching 11 bases. V lost 6 bases to trimming and J lost 4 bases; unmatched junction nucleotides: 8. The CDR3 has 15 residues. Germline V gene lookup returns CDR1 SGHRS and CDR2 YFSETQ.

This clonotype is large in the sample. This sequence joins TRBV12-3 or TRBV12-4 and TRBJ2-7; 10 nucleotides agree with TRBD2. The CDR3 contains 17 residues. J was trimmed by 3 bases and V by 5 bases; bases with no gene match: 13. For the CDR3, the DNA is TGTGCCAGCAGTCCGGGGGCTAGCGGGAGAGTCAGCTACGAGCAGTACTTC. This encodes CASSPGASGRVSYEQYF.

This clonotype was seen more than once but under ten times. The chain joins TRBV7-6 to TRBJ1-1; TRBD1 is a possible D gene (5 bases). Germline-derived CDR1 and CDR2 are SGHVS and FNYEAQ. The CDR3 runs 15 residues. Trimming cost V 2 bases and J 3 bases, with 13 bases left between them. The CDR3 here is CASSLSQRGYTEAFF. The CDR3 DNA reads as TGTGCCAGCAGCTTAAGCCAGAGGGGTTACACTGAAGCTTTCTTT.

In its sample, this clonotype is medium-sized. The rearrangement links TRBV7-9 to TRBJ2-7; D ambiguous. Trimming stripped 4 bases from V and 1 base from J, with 14 bases between. The germline CDR1 and CDR2 sequences are SEHNR and FQNEAQ (reference sequence). The CDR3 is made up of 15 amino acids. CDR3 amino acids: CASSSAGWESYEQYF. As DNA, the CDR3 is TGTGCCAGCAGCTCCGCTGGTTGGGAATCCTACGAGCAGTACTTC.

The rearrangement links TRBV6-6 to TRBJ2-5; no definite D call. There are 15 residues in the CDR3. Per germline, CDR1 MNHNY and CDR2 SVGAGI (reference sequence). V gave up 0 bases and J gave up 0 bases, with 8 bases separating them. The CDR3 loop reads CASSYSNRDQETQYF. The DNA for the CDR3 is TGTGCCAGCAGTTACTCGAATAGGGACCAAGAGACCCAGTACTTC.

This clonotype counts as medium-sized. This chain uses TRBV5-5 with TRBJ1-1, with 8 bases that match TRBD1. This CDR3 has 15 amino acids. After removal of 7 bases from V and 4 bases from J, the junction contained 12 bases not matched to a gene. Germline lookup yields CDR1 SGHKS and CDR2 YYEKEE (reference sequence). CDR3 amino acids: CASGGQGLMSTEAFF. The CDR3 DNA reads TGTGCCAGCGGTGGACAGGGTTTGATGTCCACTGAAGCTTTCTTT. The full variable domain, rest sourced from reference TRBV5-5 and TRBJ1-1, is DAGVTQSPTHLIKTRGQQVTLRCSPISGHKSVSWYQQVLGQGPQFIFQYYEKEERGRGNFPDRFSARQFPNYSSELNVNALLLGDSALYLCASGGQGLMSTEAFFGQGTRLTVV.

Within the sample, this clonotype is medium-sized. The CDR3 DNA is TGTGCCAGCAGCTTAGGATGGGGACTAGCGGGAGGGCCGAAAGAGCAGTACTTC. Translation gives CASSLGWGLAGGPKEQYF. The gene calls are TRBV7-2 and TRBJ2-7; 16 bases align to TRBD2. Per germline, CDR1 SGHTA and CDR2 FQGNSA. Trimming at V came to 1 base and at J to 7 bases, leaving 10 bases not matched to a gene. The CDR3 loop spans 18 amino acids.